This TCR beta chain is from a study of T cells expressing NK-cell markers. Study in general: Sorted CD3+CD56+NKG2C+, CD3+CD56+NKG2C- and CD3+CD56-NKG2C+ T cells supplied TCR beta repertoires.

Study-level findings and limits: As a fraction of CD8+ T cells, dominant NKG2C+ clonotypes reached roughly 1.0-7.5% in a handful of donors. The CD3+CD56-NKG2C+ fraction was also led by these clonotypes in several donors.

This CDR3 has 14 residues. Germline CDR1 reads SNHLY; CDR2 reads FYNNEI. A word on this clonotype: Its target is not known.

TCRdb processed the 5' RACE reads again and assigns one entry to each CDR3 protein, with no DNA. The specimen's table records approximately 170,000 distinct CDR3 sequences. Sequenced: blood T cells: a sorted CD56 or NKG2C T cell subset, CD4+ or CD8+ T cells, or bulk PBMC T cells (not recorded which). This TCR was recovered from a man aged 18-69 years in good health. The V gene is TRBV2, the J gene TRBJ2-5; the D call of TRBD1 rests on TCRdb alone, since no DNA is present to check it. CDR3 protein: CASLTTGRGETQYF.